The next 20 T cell receptor beta chains were all read from a single sample in a study of blood T cells in healthy people across ages. Alongside a J-beta primer mix, a sample-barcoded 5' primer served in a second PCR lasting about 7 to 11 cycles. TCRdb itself ran the 5' RACE reads through MiXCR, one entry per CDR3 protein. This sample yields under 2 million distinct CDR3 sequences, of which 34% are seen a single time; about 11% belongs to the top ten. Sequencing used blood. These receptor sequences come from a woman in her 30s in good health.

This clonotype was counted ten times or more. The chain links TRBV10-3 to TRBJ2-7; no definite D call. This CDR3 is built from 14 residues. Per the germline V gene, CDR1 is ENHRY and CDR2 is SYGVKD. V was trimmed by 10 bases and J by 0 bases, leaving 16 bases between them. In DNA, the CDR3 is TGTGCCACCTCTGCTACCCTAAGCTCCTACGAGCAGTACTTC. It codes for CATSATLSSYEQYF.

To note about this clonotype: This may be a read error, as it is one base from a much larger clone. The CDR3 reads CAISALVQGMDGQYF. CDR3 DNA sequence: TGTGCCATCAGTGCGTTGGTACAGGGGATGGACGGGCAGTACTTC. The chain is built from TRBV10-3 and TRBJ2-7; TRBD1 matches at 7 bases. This CDR3 spans 15 amino acids. V lost 4 bases to trimming and J lost 9 bases; unmatched junction nucleotides: 15. The germline CDR1 and CDR2 sequences are ENHRY and SYGVKD.

This chain links TRBV7-8 with TRBJ1-5; 10 bases are a match to TRBD1. J lost 0 bases, V lost 6 bases, and 8 bases had no gene match. Per the germline V gene, CDR1 is SGHVS and CDR2 is FQNEAQ. The CDR3 length is 17 residues. The DNA of the CDR3 is TGTGCCAGCAGTCCCCGACAGGGGGCCTTTAGCAATCAGCCCCAGCATTTT. It specifies CASSPRQGAFSNQPQHF.

This clonotype was counted between two and nine times. The V and J genes are TRBV11-1 and TRBJ2-5, with 7 bases that match TRBD1. Trimming cost V 5 bases and J 3 bases; bases outside gene matches: 9. CDR1 and CDR2 from the germline V gene are SGHAT and FQDESV (reference sequence). The CDR3 length is 15 residues. This CDR3 is CASSTTYRGEETQYF. CDR3 sequence (DNA): TGTGCCAGCAGCACGACGTACAGGGGAGAAGAGACCCAGTACTTC.

The rearrangement uses TRBV20-1 and TRBJ2-5; no clear D. With 0 bases removed from V and 5 bases from J, the gap between germline ends came to 10 bases. CDR1 DFQATT and CDR2 SNEGSKA come from the germline V gene (reference sequence). The CDR3 sequence is 13 residues long. The CDR3 DNA follows: TGCAGTGCTAGAGATCTGACCGGGGAGACCCAGTACTTC. Residues: CSARDLTGETQYF.

Of note for this clonotype: A read error may explain this, as a much larger clone is one base away. V gene TRBV7-9 combines with J gene TRBJ2-3, with D hard to call. Between the trimmed V and J ends, which lost 5 bases and 6 bases, there was a span of 12 bases. Germline V gene sequence: CDR1 SEHNR, CDR2 FQNEAQ (reference sequence). The CDR3 extends over 13 amino acids. The CDR3: CASSQHPADTQYF. CDR3 nucleotide sequence: TGTGCCAGCAGCCAGCACCCGGCCGATACGCAGTATTTT.

The V and J genes are TRBV4-1 and TRBJ1-1, with a tentative D call TRBD1 (5 bases). Per the germline V gene, CDR1 is MGHRA and CDR2 is YSYEKL. V was shortened by 3 bases and J by 3 bases, with 5 bases between the two germline ends. CDR3 length: 12 residues. This CDR3 is CASSQGHTEAFF. CDR3 coding DNA: TGCGCCAGCAGCCAGGGACACACTGAAGCTTTCTTT.

This clonotype has ten or more counts. This sequence joins TRBV29-1 and TRBJ2-2; D is unresolved. The germline V gene has CDR1 SQVTM and CDR2 ANQGSEA. This CDR3 region has 12 residues. V was cut by 4 bases and J by 2 bases, with 5 bases left in between. CDR3 bases: TGCAGCGTTGCCCACAACACCGGGGAGCTGTTTTTT. This codes for CSVAHNTGELFF.

The V gene is TRBV12-3 or TRBV12-4, the J gene TRBJ2-1; D is possibly TRBD2 (5 bases). Gene TRBJ2-7 matches the end of the DNA better, so the J call may be wrong. The CDR3 runs 15 residues. CDR3 sequence: CASSPGPSSYNEQYF. In DNA, the CDR3 is TGTGCCAGCAGCCCCGGACCTAGCTCCTACAATGAGCAGTACTTC.

A remark on this clonotype: One end of the junction fails to match germline, which may point to a read error. The chain links TRBV5-1 to TRBJ2-7; 7 bases line up with TRBD1. Germline V gives CDR1 SGHRS, CDR2 YFSETQ. The CDR3 has 15 amino acids. The CDR3 loop is CASSPPTGPTYGQYF. The CDR3 region has the DNA TGCGCCAGCAGCCCCCCGACAGGGCCAACCTACGGGCAGTACTTC.

The V and J genes are TRBV7-9 and TRBJ1-4; TRBD1 is a possible D gene (5 bases). The V end was cut by 5 bases, the J end by 7 bases, with 11 bases between. Germline CDR1 SEHNR, CDR2 FQNEAQ (reference sequence). The CDR3 has 13 amino acids. CDR3 bases: TGTGCCAGCAGCGCGGGACCGGGTGAAAAACTGTTTTTT. Translating gives CASSAGPGEKLFF.

This sequence joins TRBV7-8 and TRBJ1-2; D uncertain. The germline V gene has CDR1 SGHVS and CDR2 FQNEAQ. V was pared by 1 base and J by 5 bases, with 8 bases between. The CDR3 is 13 amino acids. The DNA of the CDR3 is TGTGCCAGCAGCTTAGAAGACCGTTATGGCTACACCTTC. Its translation is CASSLEDRYGYTF.

For this clonotype: A read error is possible here, since a much larger clone lies one base away. This chain links TRBV10-3 with TRBJ2-3, with D unresolved. Germline V CDR1 and CDR2: ENHRY, SYGVKD. V gave up 2 bases and J gave up 4 bases, with 13 bases separating them. This CDR3 region has 15 residues. The CDR3 protein is CAISEADLGADTQYF. CDR3 sequence (DNA): TGTGCCATCAGTGAGGCGGATCTTGGGGCAGATACGCAGTATTTT.

This chain joins TRBV3-1 and TRBJ1-2; a possible D gene is TRBD1 (5 bases). The CDR3 is 16 residues long. Germline-derived CDR1 and CDR2 are LGHDT and YNNKEL (reference sequence). Trimming left V 0 bases short and J 4 bases short, with 15 bases between. As DNA, the CDR3 is TGTGCCAGCAGCCAAGAGAAAGGCAGGGCCATCTATGGCTACACCTTC. Translated, it gives CASSQEKGRAIYGYTF.

This clonotype turned up a few times. The chain has TRBV6-1 and TRBJ1-2; D gene ambiguous. The CDR3 contains 13 residues. Per the germline V gene, CDR1 is MNHNS and CDR2 is SASEGT. V lost 2 bases and J lost 4, with 8 bases in between. CDR3 bases: TGTGCCAGCAGTGAATCCGTTAGCTATGGCTACACCTTC. Translated: CASSESVSYGYTF.

The rearrangement joins TRBV18 to TRBJ1-1, with 11 bases fitting TRBD1. CDR3 length equals 17 residues. Germline-derived CDR1 and CDR2 are KGHSH and LQKENI. V lost 0 bases and J lost 3; bases outside the gene matches: 6. The CDR3 is CASSPPGTGGRDTEAFF. The CDR3 coding sequence is TGTGCCAGCTCACCACCGGGGACAGGGGGAAGGGACACTGAAGCTTTCTTT.

In its sample, this clonotype was seen a few times. The genes are TRBV7-3 and TRBJ2-3, with 9 positions matching TRBD2. The germline CDR1 and CDR2 sequences are SGHTA and FQGTGA. CDR3 size: 16 residues. V dropped 5 bases and J dropped 6; count of bases not matched to a gene: 12. The chain's CDR3 is CASSRGQRGVGDTQYF. CDR3 coding DNA: TGTGCCAGCAGCCGCGGCCAGCGGGGGGTCGGCGATACGCAGTATTTT. Together with reference TRBV7-3 and TRBJ2-3, the CDR3 gives the full variable domain: GAGVSQTPSNKVTEKGKYVELRCDPISGHTALYWYRQSLGQGPEFLIYFQGTGAADDSGLPNDRFFAVRPEGSVSTLKIQRTERGDSAVYLCASSRGQRGVGDTQYFGPGTRLTVL.

This clonotype has just a few counts. The V and J genes are TRBV5-6 and TRBJ2-1, with D perhaps matching TRBD2 (5 bases). Germline V gives CDR1 SGHDT, CDR2 YYEEEE. The CDR3 runs 16 residues. The V gene lost 5 bases and the J gene lost 2 bases, with 17 bases spanning the gap. The CDR3 reads CASSSERSGPYNEQFF. CDR3 in DNA: TGTGCCAGCAGTTCGGAGCGGTCAGGCCCCTACAATGAGCAGTTCTTC.

The V call is TRBV20-1, the J call TRBJ1-5, with no clear D. Germline V gene sequence: CDR1 DFQATT, CDR2 SNEGSKA (reference sequence). This CDR3 is 17 amino acids long. V was pared by 6 bases and J by 0 bases, with 21 bases between. This chain's CDR3 is CSARVLPARYSNQPQHF. The DNA of the CDR3 is TGCAGTGCGAGGGTTCTTCCAGCAAGATATAGCAATCAGCCCCAGCATTTT.

This clonotype was observed many times. CDR3 DNA sequence: TGTGCCAGCAGCCCCCTAGCGGGAGAAGTCGATGAGCAGTTCTTC. It yields the protein CASSPLAGEVDEQFF. This chain joins TRBV4-2 and TRBJ2-1, with 10 bases identical to TRBD2. Looked up from germline, CDR1 is LGHNA and CDR2 is YNFKEQ. This CDR3 has 15 amino acids. J gave up 8 bases and V 4 bases, and 8 bases lay outside the gene matches.